These 20 T cell receptor beta chains originate from one sample sequenced in a study of beta chain features in type 1 diabetes. Overall study results and limits: Researchers report that Type 1 diabetes patients had moderately but significantly shorter TCRB CDR3s across all four CD4+ subsets.

Sequencing targeted expressed TCRB transcripts, as all isolated RNA had been reverse transcribed. The assay was immunoSEQ multiplex PCR, and TCRdb's table has in-frame clones only and misses some. Of around 710,000 clones listed, 9.5% to 15% were seen once; the top ten hold 0.09% to 0.15%. Their antigens remain unidentified. The sample comprised naive CD4+ T cells from blood. Receptor source: a man under 40 with type 1 diabetes.

The chain links TRBV28 to TRBJ2-5; 9 nucleotides align to TRBD1. The junction had 9 bases not matched to a gene; V was cut back by 3 bases and J by 4 bases. The CDR3 loop spans 16 amino acids. Germline V gene sequence: CDR1 MDHEN, CDR2 SYDVKM. As DNA, the CDR3 is TGTGCCAGCAGTTTCGGGACAGGGTCAACAGCAGAGACCCAGTACTTC. Amino acid sequence: CASSFGTGSTAETQYF.

The V call is TRBV21-1, the J call TRBJ1-2. TRBV21-1 has pseudogene status. The CDR3 spans 12 residues. CDR3 coding DNA: TGTGCCAGCAGCAGCTGTCTTCATGGCTACACCTTC. Encoded protein: CASSSCLHGYTF.

The chain joins TRBV18 to TRBJ2-3; perhaps D is TRBD1 or TRBD2 (6 bases each). Per germline, CDR1 KGHSH and CDR2 LQKENI. V lost 2 bases, J lost 1 base, and 10 bases lay in between. This CDR3 spans 15 amino acids. CDR3 residues: CASSPMEGGTDTQYF. CDR3 coding DNA: TGTGCCAGCTCACCAATGGAGGGGGGCACAGATACGCAGTATTTT.

The chain joins TRBV5-1 to TRBJ1-6; no definite D call. Germline values: CDR1 SGHRS, CDR2 YFSETQ. V lost 4 bases, J lost 5 bases, and 13 bases lay in between. This CDR3 comprises 15 residues. CDR3 region: CASSQEGYNNSPLHF. CDR3 sequence (DNA): TGCGCCAGCAGCCAGGAGGGATACAATAATTCACCCCTCCACTTT. Looking up the rest from reference TRBV5-1 and TRBJ1-6 gives the full variable domain: KAGVTQTPRYLIKTRGQQVTLSCSPISGHRSVSWYQQTPGQGLQFLFEYFSETQRNKGNFPGRFSGRQFSNSRSEMNVSTLELGDSALYLCASSQEGYNNSPLHFGNGTRLTVT.

The chain combines TRBV19 with TRBJ1-1; D is uncertain. The germline CDR1 and CDR2 sequences are LNHDA and SQIVND (reference sequence). The CDR3 is made up of 13 amino acids. V lost 5 bases to trimming and J lost 2 bases, with 9 bases between them. In nucleotides, the CDR3 is TGTGCCAGTAGTGCGGCGCCCAACACTGAAGCTTTCTTT. As protein: CASSAAPNTEAFF. The full variable domain, with the rest looked up from reference TRBV19 and TRBJ1-1, is DGGITQSPKYLFRKEGQNVTLSCEQNLNHDAMYWYRQDPGQGLRLIYYSQIVNDFQKGDIAEGYSVSREKKESFPLTVTSAQKNPTAFYLCASSAAPNTEAFFGQGTRLTVV.

J is TRBJ1-4 and V is TRBV5-1; tentatively, D is TRBD1 (5 bases). Germline V gene sequence: CDR1 SGHRS, CDR2 YFSETQ. V gave up 5 bases and J gave up 4 bases, with 12 bases separating them. CDR3 size: 14 residues. As DNA, the CDR3 is TGCGCCAGCAGTCCCAGGGAGGATAATGAAAAACTGTTTTTT. This translates into CASSPREDNEKLFF. The whole variable domain, filled in from reference TRBV5-1 and TRBJ1-4, reads KAGVTQTPRYLIKTRGQQVTLSCSPISGHRSVSWYQQTPGQGLQFLFEYFSETQRNKGNFPGRFSGRQFSNSRSEMNVSTLELGDSALYLCASSPREDNEKLFFGSGTQLSVL.

Points on this clone: Compared with germline, one end of the junction differs, possibly owing to a read error. CDR3 amino acids: CASSVLSSRDTEAFF. The CDR3, as DNA: TGTGCCAGCAGCGTTCTTAGTTCCCGAGACACCGAAGCTTTCTTT. The V and J genes are TRBV9 and TRBJ1-1; D gene unclear. There are 15 residues in the CDR3. CDR1 and CDR2 from the germline V gene are SGDLS and YYNGEE.

This clone has a handful of counts. The chain joins TRBV7-3 to TRBJ1-6, with a possible D match to TRBD1 (5 bases). Per the germline V gene, CDR1 is SGHTA and CDR2 is FQGTGA. This CDR3 is 14 amino acids long. Trimming cost V 2 bases and J 7 bases, with 9 bases left between them. The CDR3 is CASSLQGRNSPLHF. CDR3 bases: TGTGCCAGCAGCTTACAGGGAAGAAATTCACCCCTCCACTTT.

This clone was recorded a few times. The rearrangement uses TRBV7-7 and TRBJ2-3; D might be TRBD2 (6 bases). The CDR3 covers 13 residues. The germline V gene has CDR1 SSHAT and CDR2 FNYEAQ (reference sequence). In DNA, the CDR3 is TGTGCTAGCGGTGTTAGGTACACAGATACGCAGTATTTT. Protein product: CASGVRYTDTQYF.

This clone was detected only a few times. V usage is TRBV4-3 and J usage is TRBJ2-3; 9 bases map to TRBD2. The CDR3 totals 15 residues. V shed 3 bases and J 0 bases; nucleotides not matched to a gene: 1. CDR1 is LGHNA and CDR2 is YSLEER in the germline V gene. CDR3 nucleotide sequence: TGCGCCAGCAGCCAGACTAGCGGCAGCACAGATACGCAGTATTTT. This sequence encodes CASSQTSGSTDTQYF.

This clone turned up a few times. The chain joins TRBV14 to TRBJ2-1, with 7 nucleotides matching TRBD1. The CDR3 is 16 residues long. Germline V gene sequence: CDR1 SGHDN, CDR2 FVKESK. Trimming at V came to 1 base and at J to 2 bases, leaving 5 bases not matched to a gene. CDR3 amino acids: CASSQAAGGPYNEQFF. CDR3 DNA: TGTGCCAGCAGCCAAGCGGCAGGGGGACCCTACAATGAGCAGTTCTTC.

This clone was seen a handful of times. This chain joins TRBV11-2 and TRBJ2-7; no reliable D call. The CDR3 sequence is 15 residues long. The germline CDR1 and CDR2 sequences are SGHAT and FQNNGV. V shed 1 base and J shed 7 bases, with 17 bases lying between them. The CDR3 region is CASSLGPDSYEEQYF. CDR3 DNA sequence: TGTGCCAGCAGCTTAGGCCCTGATTCCTACGAGGAGCAGTACTTC.

This clone was found a few times. The sample carries other DNA sequences with the same CDR3. CDR3 in amino acids: CASSLGLAGQETQYF. DNA of the CDR3: TGTGCCAGCAGCTTAGGTCTTGCGGGGCAAGAGACCCAGTACTTC. The chain is built from TRBV7-2 and TRBJ2-5, with D possibly matching TRBD2 (6 bases). Trimming pared 1 base from V and 2 bases from J, leaving 11 bases between. The germline V gene encodes CDR1 SGHTA and CDR2 FQGNSA. The CDR3 sequence is 15 residues long.

The table lists this clone with a few counts. CDR3 loop: CASSVWTDAADEQFF. CDR3 nucleotides: TGTGCCAGTAGTGTCTGGACTGACGCGGCAGATGAGCAGTTCTTC. The V and J genes are TRBV19 and TRBJ2-1, with D possibly TRBD2 on 5 matching bases. Germline lookup yields CDR1 LNHDA and CDR2 SQIVND (reference sequence). There are 15 residues in the CDR3. The V end lost 5 bases, the J end lost 8 bases, and 19 bases lay between the germline ends.

The V call is TRBV18, the J call TRBJ1-1; tentatively, D is TRBD1 (5 bases). Germline loops: CDR1 KGHSH, CDR2 LQKENI. The CDR3 is made up of 14 amino acids. V gave up 6 bases and J gave up 5 bases, with 16 bases separating them. The CDR3 is CASSPEGGATEAFF. The CDR3 coding sequence is TGTGCCAGCTCCCCCGAGGGAGGGGCAACTGAAGCTTTCTTT.

This clone appeared a few times. V is TRBV5-1 and J is TRBJ1-6; 9 nucleotides match TRBD1. The CDR3 runs 16 residues. The V gene end was trimmed by 0 bases and the J gene end by 10 bases; junction bases not matched to a gene: 8. Germline assignment: CDR1 SGHRS and CDR2 YFSETQ. The CDR3: CASSLEQGAKGSPLHF. CDR3 sequence (DNA): TGCGCCAGCAGCTTGGAACAGGGGGCGAAAGGATCACCCCTCCACTTT.

The V call is TRBV9, the J call TRBJ2-6, with TRBD1 matching over 8 bases. The length of the CDR3 is 22 residues. Germline CDR1 reads SGDLS; CDR2 reads YYNGEE. V dropped 4 bases and J dropped 3; count of bases not matched to a gene: 24. The CDR3 sequence is CASSHGTKAGTGPFGGANVLTF. Written as DNA, the CDR3 is TGTGCCAGCAGCCACGGAACCAAAGCCGGGACAGGTCCTTTTGGTGGGGCCAACGTCCTGACTTTC.

This clone has a handful of counts. V usage is TRBV5-6 and J usage is TRBJ2-1; 13 positions match TRBD2. CDR3 length: 15 amino acids. With 6 bases clipped from V and 10 bases from J, the junction kept 10 bases outside the gene matches. The germline V gene has CDR1 SGHDT and CDR2 YYEEEE. In DNA, the CDR3 is TGTGCCAGCATAGAATCCGGGACTAGCGGGAACGAGCAGTTCTTC. As protein: CASIESGTSGNEQFF.

The chain links TRBV29-1 to TRBJ2-7; D perhaps matches TRBD1 (6 bases). Germline values: CDR1 SQVTM, CDR2 ANQGSEA. The CDR3 covers 13 residues. Deletions cut 7 bases from V and 5 bases from J, with 18 bases between. The CDR3 loop is CSAGQGVMHEQYF. DNA of the CDR3: TGCAGCGCGGGACAAGGGGTTATGCACGAGCAGTACTTC.

This clone was seen a handful of times. Germline and junction disagree at one end, which may indicate a read error. The rearrangement uses TRBV13 and TRBJ1-5; 9 positions match TRBD1. Per germline, CDR1 PRHDT and CDR2 FYEKMQ (reference sequence). The CDR3 has 15 amino acids. The CDR3 region has the DNA TGTGCCAGCAGCCTAGGACAGGGGAGCAATCAGCCCCAGCATTTT. Protein product: CASSLGQGSNQPQHF.